The sequence of this T cell receptor (beta chain) was determined in a study of cytomegalovirus exposure and HLA in healthy donors. PCR amplification relied on 60 Vbeta primers (plus 13 Jbeta primers). Data came from immunoSEQ multiplex PCR; TCRdb stores just in-frame clones and leaves some out. This sample's clone table lists approximately 140,000 clones. A remark on this clone: Antigen specificity is unknown.

Notes on the study in general: Cytomegalovirus association was listed for around 180 TCR beta chains. TCR beta sequences numbering roughly 18,000 were associated with HLA alleles at 0.05 false discovery rate in a later analysis. In vitro work confirmed that a few CMV-associated chains recognize CMV antigens. It has been reported that TCR beta sequences accurately predicted the HLA-A and HLA-B alleles of most subjects.

The V gene end was trimmed by 4 bases and the J gene end by 4 bases; junction bases not matched to a gene: 6. The germline CDR1 and CDR2 sequences are SGDLS and YYNGEE. This CDR3 is built from 15 residues. V and J are TRBV9 and TRBJ2-5; 11 nucleotides match TRBD2. Input material: PBMCs. This clonotype was sampled from a woman between 18 and 30 years old in good health and CMV-seronegative. The CDR3 reads CASSPTSGSAETQYF. The DNA of the CDR3 is TGTGCCAGCAGCCCTACTAGCGGGAGCGCAGAGACCCAGTACTTC.